A selection of T cell receptor beta chains follows, all from one sample in a study of T cells after posttransplantation cyclophosphamide. Using immunoSEQ multiplex PCR, the repertoire was profiled, and TCRdb retains in-frame clones only, with some absent. This record lists around 5,700 clones, none seen once only, and the top ten clones contain under 30%. This specimen consisted of PBMCs, obtained 377 days after allogeneic stem cell transplant with posttransplant cyclophosphamide. The receptors originated from a male patient over 55 who received an allogeneic stem cell transplant from a related donor, was CMV-positive, and had acute GVHD only. Some T cells may be the graft donor's. CDR3s include the opening cysteine and the closing phenylalanine or tryptophan. The order of the fields is J gene, V gene, D gene, clone size, CDR3 protein, CDR3 DNA. The D gene is left open where the match is weak. The listing skips clone size in some rows; elsewhere it reads once, few, many or a size class.

j_call: TRBJ1-1
v_call: TRBV27
d_call: TRBD1
clone_size: many
cdr3_aa: CASSQGAGEAFF
cdr3_nt: TGTGCCAGCAGTCAGGGGGCTGGTGAAGCTTTCTTT

j_call: TRBJ2-7
v_call: TRBV7-6
d_call: TRBD2
clone_size: many
cdr3_aa: CASSLRGRDEQYF
cdr3_nt: TGTGCCAGCAGCTTACGCGGGAGGGACGAGCAGTACTTC

j_call: TRBJ1-2
v_call: TRBV25-1
d_call: TRBD1
clone_size: many
cdr3_aa: CASSGLGTAGYGYTF
cdr3_nt: TGTGCCAGCAGTGGGTTAGGGACAGCCGGGTATGGCTACACCTTC

j_call: TRBJ2-2
v_call: TRBV5-4
d_call: TRBD2
clone_size: many
cdr3_aa: CASSPGLDGTGELFF
cdr3_nt: TGTGCCAGCAGTCCCGGACTAGATGGCACCGGGGAGCTGTTTTTT

j_call: TRBJ1-1
v_call: TRBV5-4
d_call: .
clone_size: many
cdr3_aa: CASSFGSIKSNTEAFF
cdr3_nt: TGTGCCAGCAGCTTCGGTTCCATAAAATCGAACACTGAAGCTTTCTTT

j_call: TRBJ2-7
v_call: TRBV5-1
d_call: TRBD2
clone_size: many
cdr3_aa: CASSTGTERGREQYF
cdr3_nt: TGCGCCAGCAGTACAGGCACTGAGCGGGGGCGCGAGCAGTACTTC

j_call: TRBJ2-7
v_call: TRBV13
d_call: TRBD2
clone_size: many
cdr3_aa: CASSHSGSGKATYEQYF
cdr3_nt: TGTGCCAGCAGCCACAGCGGTAGCGGGAAGGCTACCTACGAGCAGTACTTC

j_call: TRBJ1-1
v_call: TRBV19
d_call: .
clone_size: medium-sized
cdr3_aa: CASSTSRGGWSGYTEAFF
cdr3_nt: TGTGCCAGTAGTACGAGCAGGGGCGGGTGGAGTGGGTACACTGAAGCTTTCTTT

j_call: TRBJ2-2
v_call: TRBV5-4
d_call: TRBD2
clone_size: .
cdr3_aa: CAGSYGLAANTGELFF
cdr3_nt: TGTGCCGGCAGCTATGGACTAGCGGCGAACACCGGGGAGCTGTTTTTT

j_call: TRBJ2-3
v_call: TRBV27
d_call: .
clone_size: many
cdr3_aa: CASSWPGTDTQYF
cdr3_nt: TGTGCCAGCAGTTGGCCAGGAACGGATACGCAGTATTTT

j_call: TRBJ2-7
v_call: TRBV19
d_call: .
clone_size: many
cdr3_aa: CASSMWGLEDEQYF
cdr3_nt: TGTGCCAGTAGTATGTGGGGGCTGGAAGACGAGCAGTACTTC

j_call: TRBJ2-3
v_call: TRBV6-5
d_call: .
clone_size: many
cdr3_aa: CASSGAGRTDTQYF
cdr3_nt: TGTGCCAGCAGCGGCGCGGGACGGACAGATACGCAGTATTTT

j_call: TRBJ2-1
v_call: TRBV9
d_call: TRBD2
clone_size: many
cdr3_aa: CASSVDSGGGYNEQFF
cdr3_nt: TGTGCCAGCAGCGTAGATAGCGGGGGGGGATACAATGAGCAGTTCTTC

j_call: TRBJ1-5
v_call: TRBV19
d_call: .
clone_size: many
cdr3_aa: CASSILQPRSYSNQPQHF
cdr3_nt: TGTGCCAGTAGTATTTTACAGCCCAGAAGCTATAGCAATCAGCCCCAGCATTTT

j_call: TRBJ2-1
v_call: TRBV7-6
d_call: .
clone_size: many
cdr3_aa: CASSRNRVEQFF
cdr3_nt: TGTGCCAGCAGCCGAAACAGGGTTGAGCAGTTCTTC

j_call: TRBJ2-7
v_call: TRBV14
d_call: TRBD2
clone_size: few
cdr3_aa: CASSPGLAYEQYF
cdr3_nt: TGTGCCAGCAGTCCGGGACTAGCGTACGAGCAGTACTTC

j_call: TRBJ1-3
v_call: TRBV2
d_call: .
clone_size: many
cdr3_aa: CASSRDISGNTIYF
cdr3_nt: TGTGCCAGCAGTAGGGACATCTCTGGAAACACCATATATTTT

j_call: TRBJ1-2
v_call: TRBV5-6
d_call: .
clone_size: .
cdr3_aa: CASSSQGYYGYTF
cdr3_nt: TGTGCCAGCAGCTCACAGGGATACTATGGCTACACCTTC

j_call: TRBJ2-3
v_call: TRBV9
d_call: TRBD2
clone_size: many
cdr3_aa: CASSVDSGGTDTQYF
cdr3_nt: TGTGCCAGCAGCGTAGATAGCGGGGGCACAGATACGCAGTATTTT

j_call: TRBJ2-5
v_call: TRBV27
d_call: .
clone_size: many
cdr3_aa: CASRTGREETQYF
cdr3_nt: TGTGCCAGCAGAACAGGGCGGGAGGAGACCCAGTACTTC

j_call: TRBJ2-1
v_call: TRBV27
d_call: TRBD1
clone_size: many
cdr3_aa: CASSLQQGAVVNEQFF
cdr3_nt: TGTGCCAGCAGTTTACAACAGGGGGCGGTGGTCAATGAGCAGTTCTTC

j_call: TRBJ1-4
v_call: TRBV5-4
d_call: .
clone_size: many
cdr3_aa: CASSRGTHNEKLFF
cdr3_nt: TGTGCCAGCAGCCGCGGGACCCATAATGAAAAACTGTTTTTT

j_call: TRBJ2-1
v_call: TRBV7-6
d_call: TRBD2
clone_size: many
cdr3_aa: CASSLARGREGLREQFF
cdr3_nt: TGTGCCAGCAGCTTAGCGCGAGGGCGGGAGGGCCTTCGTGAGCAGTTCTTC

j_call: TRBJ2-2
v_call: TRBV2
d_call: .
clone_size: many
cdr3_aa: CASSGQATNTGELFF
cdr3_nt: TGTGCCAGCAGTGGCCAGGCTACGAACACCGGGGAGCTGTTTTTT

j_call: TRBJ2-2
v_call: TRBV7-3
d_call: TRBD2
clone_size: many
cdr3_aa: CASSLNGGASTGELFF
cdr3_nt: TGTGCCAGCAGCTTAAACGGGGGGGCGAGCACCGGGGAGCTGTTTTTT

j_call: TRBJ1-3
v_call: TRBV27
d_call: .
clone_size: many
cdr3_aa: CASSPSGTSGNTIYF
cdr3_nt: TGTGCCAGCAGCCCTTCAGGTACATCTGGAAACACCATATATTTT

j_call: TRBJ2-3
v_call: TRBV25-1
d_call: .
clone_size: few
cdr3_aa: CASAGLDTQYF
cdr3_nt: TGTGCCAGCGCAGGGTTAGATACGCAGTATTTT

j_call: TRBJ1-5
v_call: TRBV30
d_call: TRBD1
clone_size: many
cdr3_aa: CAWRKQGPNQPQHF
cdr3_nt: TGTGCCTGGAGGAAACAGGGGCCCAATCAGCCCCAGCATTTT

j_call: TRBJ1-2
v_call: TRBV2
d_call: .
clone_size: many
cdr3_aa: CASKGDNYGYTF
cdr3_nt: TGTGCCAGCAAAGGGGATAATTATGGCTACACCTTC

j_call: TRBJ1-2
v_call: TRBV27
d_call: .
clone_size: many
cdr3_aa: CASSLAGGYGYTF
cdr3_nt: TGTGCCAGCAGTTTAGCGGGTGGATATGGCTACACCTTC

j_call: TRBJ2-3
v_call: TRBV10-3
d_call: TRBD1
clone_size: medium-sized
cdr3_aa: CAINSQGGTDTQYF
cdr3_nt: TGTGCCATCAATTCACAGGGGGGCACAGATACGCAGTATTTT

j_call: TRBJ1-5
v_call: TRBV6-5
d_call: .
clone_size: many
cdr3_aa: CASRGASNQPQHF
cdr3_nt: TGTGCCAGCAGGGGGGCTAGCAATCAGCCCCAGCATTTT

j_call: TRBJ2-5
v_call: TRBV15
d_call: .
clone_size: few
cdr3_aa: CATSRGKGFRETQYF
cdr3_nt: TGTGCCACCAGCAGAGGCAAGGGGTTCCGAGAGACCCAGTACTTC

j_call: TRBJ1-5
v_call: TRBV7-2
d_call: TRBD1
clone_size: many
cdr3_aa: CASSRQGLEPQHF
cdr3_nt: TGTGCCAGCAGTCGACAGGGTTTGGAGCCCCAGCATTTT

j_call: TRBJ2-2
v_call: TRBV14
d_call: TRBD1
clone_size: many
cdr3_aa: CASSRPGQGATGELFF
cdr3_nt: TGTGCCAGCAGCCGGCCGGGACAGGGCGCCACCGGGGAGCTGTTTTTT

j_call: TRBJ1-5
v_call: TRBV6-1
d_call: .
clone_size: medium-sized
cdr3_aa: CASRVTENQPQHF
cdr3_nt: TGTGCCAGCAGAGTTACAGAGAATCAGCCCCAGCATTTT

j_call: TRBJ2-2
v_call: TRBV4-2
d_call: TRBD2
clone_size: many
cdr3_aa: CASSRGSGGNTGELFF
cdr3_nt: TGTGCCAGCAGCCGCGGAAGCGGGGGGAACACCGGGGAGCTGTTTTTT

j_call: TRBJ2-1
v_call: TRBV19
d_call: .
clone_size: medium-sized
cdr3_aa: CASSITAGRNEQFF
cdr3_nt: TGTGCCAGTAGTATCACGGCAGGGCGCAATGAGCAGTTCTTC

j_call: TRBJ1-5
v_call: TRBV9
d_call: TRBD1
clone_size: many
cdr3_aa: CASSARDRPNQPQHF
cdr3_nt: TGTGCCAGCAGCGCACGGGACAGGCCGAATCAGCCCCAGCATTTT

j_call: TRBJ1-4
v_call: TRBV30
d_call: .
clone_size: many
cdr3_aa: CAGTAATNEKLFF
cdr3_nt: TGTGCCGGAACAGCGGCAACTAATGAAAAACTGTTTTTT

j_call: TRBJ2-3
v_call: TRBV23-1
d_call: .
clone_size: .
cdr3_aa: CARNITCSEPSTDTQYF
cdr3_nt: TGCGCCAGAAATATTACTTGCAGCGAACCTAGCACAGATACGCAGTATTTT